This note documents a single T cell receptor beta chain sequence. Its specificity is not known. It was across several immunoSEQ plates that each subset's genomic DNA was evenly split. Sequencing was performed with immunoSEQ multiplex PCR; in TCRdb, only in-frame clones are kept and a portion is missing. This sample has about 680,000 clones, with about two thirds found just once. The data were obtained in a study of shared clonotypes between healthy human individuals. The CDR3 contains 12 residues. Trimming shortened V by 0 bases and J by 14 bases, and 14 bases separated the two germline ends. Germline CDR1 and CDR2: SGHRS and YFSETQ. General study points: With a handful of donors compared, approximately 5.5% of naive CD4 clonotypes were shared.

The split of CD4+ cells yielded CD45RA+ naive and CD45RA-negative memory subsets. This TCR derives from a woman in her twenties or thirties in good health. Input material: memory CD4+ T cells sorted from blood. Noted subset: CD45RA-negative fraction. V and J are TRBV5-1 and TRBJ1-2; the D is unclear. The CDR3 sequence: CASSLVDGQVTF. CDR3 nucleotide sequence: TGCGCCAGCAGCTTGGTTGACGGCCAGGTAACCTTC.